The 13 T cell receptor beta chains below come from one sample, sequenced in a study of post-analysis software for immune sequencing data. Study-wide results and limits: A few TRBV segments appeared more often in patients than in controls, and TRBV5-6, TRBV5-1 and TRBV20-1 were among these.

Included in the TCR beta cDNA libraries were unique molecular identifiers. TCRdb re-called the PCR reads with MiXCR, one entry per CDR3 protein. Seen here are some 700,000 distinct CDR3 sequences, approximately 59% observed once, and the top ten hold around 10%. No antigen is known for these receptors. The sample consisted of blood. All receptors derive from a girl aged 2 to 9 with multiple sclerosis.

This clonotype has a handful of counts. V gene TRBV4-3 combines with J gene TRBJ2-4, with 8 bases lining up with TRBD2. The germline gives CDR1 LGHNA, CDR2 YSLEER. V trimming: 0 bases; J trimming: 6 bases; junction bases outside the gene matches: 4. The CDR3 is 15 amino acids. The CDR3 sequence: CASSQDPGGTNIQYF. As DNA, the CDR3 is TGCGCCAGCAGCCAAGATCCGGGGGGGACAAACATTCAGTACTTC.

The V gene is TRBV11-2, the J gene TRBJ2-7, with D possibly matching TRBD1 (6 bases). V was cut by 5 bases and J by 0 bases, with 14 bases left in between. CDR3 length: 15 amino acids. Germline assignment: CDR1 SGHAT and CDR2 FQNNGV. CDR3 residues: CASSLMDSYSYEQYF. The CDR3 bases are TGTGCCAGCAGCCTAATGGACAGCTACTCCTACGAGCAGTACTTC.

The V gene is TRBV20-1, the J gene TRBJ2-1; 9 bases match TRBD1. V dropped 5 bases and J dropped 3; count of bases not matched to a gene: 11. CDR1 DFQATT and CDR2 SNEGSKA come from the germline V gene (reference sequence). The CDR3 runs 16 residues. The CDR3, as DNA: TGCAGTGCTCCCCAGACGGACAGGGGAATCTACAATGAGCAGTTCTTC. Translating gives CSAPQTDRGIYNEQFF.

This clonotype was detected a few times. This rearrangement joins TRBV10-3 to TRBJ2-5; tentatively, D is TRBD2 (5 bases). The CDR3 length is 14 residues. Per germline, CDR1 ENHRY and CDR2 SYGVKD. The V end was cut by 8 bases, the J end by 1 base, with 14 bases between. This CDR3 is CAIGRPGLQETQYF. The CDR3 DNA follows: TGTGCCATCGGAAGACCAGGACTCCAAGAGACCCAGTACTTC.

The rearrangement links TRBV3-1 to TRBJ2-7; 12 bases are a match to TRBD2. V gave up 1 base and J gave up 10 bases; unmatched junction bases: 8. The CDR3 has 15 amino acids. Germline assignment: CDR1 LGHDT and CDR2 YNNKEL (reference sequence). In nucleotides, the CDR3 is TGTGCCAGCAGCCAAGTTCGCCTAGCGGGAGGGCAACAGTACTTC. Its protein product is CASSQVRLAGGQQYF.

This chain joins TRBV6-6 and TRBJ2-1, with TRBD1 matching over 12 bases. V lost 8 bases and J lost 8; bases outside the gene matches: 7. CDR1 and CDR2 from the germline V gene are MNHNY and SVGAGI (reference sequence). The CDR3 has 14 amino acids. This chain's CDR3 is CASGGQGAGDEQFF. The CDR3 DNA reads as TGTGCCAGCGGGGGACAGGGGGCGGGGGATGAGCAGTTCTTC.

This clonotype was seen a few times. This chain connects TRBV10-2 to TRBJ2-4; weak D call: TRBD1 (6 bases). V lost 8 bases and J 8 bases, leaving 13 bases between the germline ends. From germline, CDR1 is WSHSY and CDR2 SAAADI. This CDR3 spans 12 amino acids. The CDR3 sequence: CASSGHHDIQYF. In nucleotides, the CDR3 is TGCGCCAGCTCGGGACATCATGACATTCAGTACTTC.

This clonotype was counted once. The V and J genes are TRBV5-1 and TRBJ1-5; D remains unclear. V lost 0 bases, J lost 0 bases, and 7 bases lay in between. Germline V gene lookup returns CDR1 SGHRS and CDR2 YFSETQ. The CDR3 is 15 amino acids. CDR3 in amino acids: CASSLGSNSNQPQHF. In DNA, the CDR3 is TGCGCCAGCAGCTTGGGCAGCAATAGCAATCAGCCCCAGCATTTT.

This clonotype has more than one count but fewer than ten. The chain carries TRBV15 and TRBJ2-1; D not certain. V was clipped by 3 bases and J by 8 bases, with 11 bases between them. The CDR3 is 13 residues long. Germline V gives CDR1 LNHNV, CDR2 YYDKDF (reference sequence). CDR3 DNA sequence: TGTGCCACCAGCAGCAAACTCAGCTATGAGCAGTTCTTC. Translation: CATSSKLSYEQFF.

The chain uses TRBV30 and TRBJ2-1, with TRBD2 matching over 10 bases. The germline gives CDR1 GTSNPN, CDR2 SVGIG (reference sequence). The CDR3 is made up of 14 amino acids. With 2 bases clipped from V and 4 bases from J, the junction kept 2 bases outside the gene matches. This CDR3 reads CAWSTSGVYNEQFF. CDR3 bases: TGTGCCTGGAGTACTAGCGGGGTATACAATGAGCAGTTCTTC.

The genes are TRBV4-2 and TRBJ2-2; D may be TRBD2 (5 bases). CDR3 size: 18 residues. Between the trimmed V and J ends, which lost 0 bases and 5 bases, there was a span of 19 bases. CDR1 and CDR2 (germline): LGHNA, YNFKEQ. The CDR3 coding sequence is TGTGCCAGCAGCCAAGACGGGAAAGGAACGGCGGGTACCGGGGAGCTGTTTTTT. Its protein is CASSQDGKGTAGTGELFF.

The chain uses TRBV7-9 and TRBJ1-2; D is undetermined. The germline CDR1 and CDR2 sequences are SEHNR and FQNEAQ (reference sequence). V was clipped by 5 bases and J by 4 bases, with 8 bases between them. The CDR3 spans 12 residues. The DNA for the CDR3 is TGTGCCAGCAGCCCGGGTTTCTATGGCTACACCTTC. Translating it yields CASSPGFYGYTF.

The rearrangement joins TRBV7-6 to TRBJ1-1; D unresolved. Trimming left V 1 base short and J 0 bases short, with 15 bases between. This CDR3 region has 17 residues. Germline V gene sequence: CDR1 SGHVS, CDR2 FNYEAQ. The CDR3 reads CASSLDRQEIMNTEAFF. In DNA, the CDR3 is TGTGCCAGCAGCTTAGACCGGCAGGAGATCATGAACACTGAAGCTTTCTTT.